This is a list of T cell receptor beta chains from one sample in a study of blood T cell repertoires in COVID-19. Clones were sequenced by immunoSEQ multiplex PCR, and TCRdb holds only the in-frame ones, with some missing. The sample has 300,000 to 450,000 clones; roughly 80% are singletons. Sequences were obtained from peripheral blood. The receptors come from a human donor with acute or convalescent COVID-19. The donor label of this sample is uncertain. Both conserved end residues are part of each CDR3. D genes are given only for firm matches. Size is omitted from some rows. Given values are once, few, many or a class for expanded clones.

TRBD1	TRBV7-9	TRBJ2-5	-	TGTGCCAGCAGGCGGACAGGGGAAGAGACCCAGTACTTC	CASRRTGEETQYF
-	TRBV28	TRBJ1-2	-	TGTGCCAGCAGGGGAATCGGGGGATTCTATGGCTACACCTTC	CASRGIGGFYGYTF
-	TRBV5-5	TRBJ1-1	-	TGTGCCAGCAGCTTGGGTCTTCAGTCAGGGGCCACTGAAGCTTTCTTT	CASSLGLQSGATEAFF
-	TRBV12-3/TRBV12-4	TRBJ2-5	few	TGTGCCAGCAGTAACTCAAAGACCCAGTACTTC	CASSNSKTQYF
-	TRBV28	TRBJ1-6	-	TGTGCCAGCAGTGGAACAGGGACTAATAATTCACCCCTCCACTTT	CASSGTGTNNSPLHF
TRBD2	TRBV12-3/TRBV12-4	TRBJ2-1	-	TGTGCCAGCGGACTAGCGGGCTACAATGAGCAGTTCTTC	CASGLAGYNEQFF
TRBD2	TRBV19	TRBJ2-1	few	TGTGCCAGTAGTATAGTGGGACTAGCGGGAGCCAATGAGCAGTTCTTC	CASSIVGLAGANEQFF
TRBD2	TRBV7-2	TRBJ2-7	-	TGTGCCAGCAAGTGGCGGGGGGGCCTTTCCGAGCAGTACTTC	CASKWRGGLSEQYF
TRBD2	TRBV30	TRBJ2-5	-	TGTGCCTGGAGTTTCGGACTAGCGGGGAAGACCCAGTACTTC	CAWSFGLAGKTQYF
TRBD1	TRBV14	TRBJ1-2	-	TGTGCCAGCAGCCAACTCGGACAGGCCTGGGGCTACACCTTC	CASSQLGQAWGYTF
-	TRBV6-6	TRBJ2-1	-	TGTGCCAGCAGTTACTACGGCTACAATGAGCAGTTCTTC	CASSYYGYNEQFF
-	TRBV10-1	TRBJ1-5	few	TGCGCCAGCAGTGGTTCCGTCAATCAGCCCCAGCATTTT	CASSGSVNQPQHF
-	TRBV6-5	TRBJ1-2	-	TGTGCCGCCGCTTTGGAGTATGGCTACACCTTC	CAAALEYGYTF
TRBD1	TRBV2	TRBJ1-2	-	TGTGCCAGCAGGTTACAGGGGCGCTATGATGGTGGCTACACCTTC	CASRLQGRYDGGYTF
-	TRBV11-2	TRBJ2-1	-	TGTGCCAGCAGCTTAGATCGGGAAGGCCGGCGGTTAGATGAGCAGTTCTTC	CASSLDREGRRLDEQFF
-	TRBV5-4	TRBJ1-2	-	TGTGCCAGCAGCTCCGGCAGGGTCTATGGCTACACCTTC	CASSSGRVYGYTF
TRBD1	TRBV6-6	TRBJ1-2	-	TGTGCCAGCAGTCCGGGACAGGCGAGGGGCTACACCTTC	CASSPGQARGYTF
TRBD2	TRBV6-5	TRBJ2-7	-	TGTGCCAGCAGTTCCGTCGGGGGGAGAGGGACCTACGAGCAGTACTTC	CASSSVGGRGTYEQYF
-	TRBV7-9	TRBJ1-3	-	TGTGCCGGGGGCGTCTCTGGAAACACCATATATTTT	CAGGVSGNTIYF
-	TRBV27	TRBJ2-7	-	TGTGCCAGCAGTTACGCGCCTAGGACCTACGAGCAGTACTTC	CASSYAPRTYEQYF
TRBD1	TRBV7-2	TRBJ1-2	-	TGTGCCAGCAGCAAAAGACAGGGAGAGTATGGCTACACCTTC	CASSKRQGEYGYTF
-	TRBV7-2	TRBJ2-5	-	TGTGCCAGCAGCCCACGGGGCAGGGGAAAGACCCAGTACTTC	CASSPRGRGKTQYF
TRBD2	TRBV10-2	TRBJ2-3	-	TGCGCCAGCAGTCTAGCGGGGGGGCCGGATACGCAGTATTTT	CASSLAGGPDTQYF
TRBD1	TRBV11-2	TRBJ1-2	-	TGTGCCAGCAGCTTTACCGGGACAGGGGGTTATGGCTACACCTTC	CASSFTGTGGYGYTF
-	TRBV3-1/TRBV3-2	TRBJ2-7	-	TGTGCCAGCAGCCGGGCAGGAGGAGGTTCCTACGAGCAGTACTTC	CASSRAGGGSYEQYF
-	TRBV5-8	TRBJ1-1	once	TGTGCCAGCAGCTTGGACAGGATCCTTGAAGCTTTCTTT	CASSLDRILEAFF
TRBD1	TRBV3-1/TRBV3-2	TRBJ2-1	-	TGTGCCAGCAGCCCGACAGGGAAGTACAATGAGCAGTTCTTC	CASSPTGKYNEQFF
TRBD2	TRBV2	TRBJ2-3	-	TGTGCCAGCAGGCGACTAGCGGGGGGGCAAGATACGCAGTATTTT	CASRRLAGGQDTQYF
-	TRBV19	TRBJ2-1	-	TGTGCCAGTAGTATAATGAGCGGTTCCTCCTACAATGAGCAGTTCTTC	CASSIMSGSSYNEQFF
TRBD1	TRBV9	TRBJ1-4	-	TGTGCCAGCAGCGCAACAGGGGGCGGTCGAGAAAAACTGTTTTTT	CASSATGGGREKLFF
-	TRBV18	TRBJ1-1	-	TGTGCCAGCTCACTACAGGGCCCTAACACTGAAGCTTTCTTT	CASSLQGPNTEAFF
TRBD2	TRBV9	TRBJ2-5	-	TGTGCCAGCAGCCCGTGGGGGGGACTAGCGGGTGGAACCCCGTACCAAGAGACCCAGTACTTC	CASSPWGGLAGGTPYQETQYF
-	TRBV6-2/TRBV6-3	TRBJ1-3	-	TGTGCCAGCAGTACCGGGACTGGAAACACCATATATTTT	CASSTGTGNTIYF
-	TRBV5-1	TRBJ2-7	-	TGCGCCAGCAGCGCCGACAGTAGCTCCTACGAGCAGTACTTC	CASSADSSSYEQYF
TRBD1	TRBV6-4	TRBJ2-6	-	TGTGCCAGCAGAGGACAGGGGATCTCTGGGGCCAACGTCCTGACTTTC	CASRGQGISGANVLTF
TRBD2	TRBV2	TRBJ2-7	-	TGTGCCAGCAGACTGCTCCATAGCGGGAGTGACGAGCAGTACTTC	CASRLLHSGSDEQYF
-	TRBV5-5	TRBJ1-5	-	TGTGCCAGCAGCTTGAGCAGGGTTGATAACAATCAGCCCCAGCATTTT	CASSLSRVDNNQPQHF
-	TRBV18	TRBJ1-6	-	TGTGCCAGCTCACCAATAGGAACGGCAACCAGAGGGAATTCACCCCTCCACTTT	CASSPIGTATRGNSPLHF
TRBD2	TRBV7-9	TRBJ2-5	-	TGTGCCAGCAGCTTGTCTGGCGGGGGTGGTCAAGAGACCCAGTACTTC	CASSLSGGGGQETQYF
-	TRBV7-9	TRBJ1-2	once	TGTGCCAGCAGCTTAGTAGCGGGGCACTATGGCTACACCTTC	CASSLVAGHYGYTF